This T cell receptor beta chain appears in the sequencing data of a study of blood T cell repertoires in COVID-19. TCRdb keeps only in-frame clones here, not all; method: immunoSEQ multiplex PCR. The sample records some 320,000 clones, roughly nine tenths being singletons. V lost 3 bases to trimming and J lost 0 bases; unmatched junction nucleotides: 7. CDR3 length: 17 amino acids. The germline V gene encodes CDR1 DFQATT and CDR2 SNEGSKA (reference sequence). The sequence was collected from a man between 60 and 70 years old who had recovered from COVID-19. The chain has TRBV20-1 and TRBJ1-5; 11 nucleotides agree with TRBD1. Source material: PBMCs or T cells enriched from blood (not recorded which). The CDR3 DNA sequence: TGCAGTGCTAGTTCCGGGACAGGGGGGATTAGCAATCAGCCCCAGCATTTT. This encodes CSASSGTGGISNQPQHF.